These 19 T cell receptor beta chains were sequenced from one sample in a study of CD8 T cells in ankylosing spondylitis. MiXCR, applied by TCRdb to the 5' RACE reads, yields one record per CDR3 protein. The data hold several hundred distinct CDR3 sequences, with approximately 2.8% observed a single time. Sequencing used blood, either unsorted or a sorted T cell fraction (not recorded which). Receptors originate from a male donor with ankylosing spondylitis or in good health (not recorded which).

The sample holds many counts of this clonotype. This chain joins TRBV9 and TRBJ2-1, with D perhaps given as TRBD1 or TRBD2 (5 bases each). The CDR3 loop spans 15 amino acids. Germline assignment: CDR1 SGDLS and CDR2 YYNGEE. The V and J ends lost 0 bases and 7 bases respectively, with 14 bases between them. CDR3 DNA sequence: TGTGCCAGCAGCGTAGACGGAAATTGGGGGAATGAGCAGTTCTTC. This codes for CASSVDGNWGNEQFF.

Many counts were recorded for this clonotype. V and J are TRBV9 and TRBJ2-7; 7 positions agree with TRBD1. V lost 0 bases to trimming and J lost 5 bases; unmatched junction nucleotides: 5. The CDR3 length is 14 residues. CDR1 is SGDLS and CDR2 is YYNGEE in the germline V gene. The CDR3 DNA sequence: TGTGCCAGCAGCGTAGGGGACAGTTATAACGAGCAGTACTTC. The encoded protein is CASSVGDSYNEQYF.

This clonotype rates as medium-sized. The rearrangement uses TRBV9 and TRBJ2-7; TRBD2 aligns across 11 bases. CDR1 is SGDLS, CDR2 YYNGEE, per germline. This CDR3 spans 14 amino acids. J lost 3 bases, V lost 3 bases, and 2 bases had no gene match. CDR3 DNA sequence: TGTGCCAGCAGCGCCGGGACTAGCGGCTACGAGCAGTACTTC. Protein product: CASSAGTSGYEQYF.

This clonotype was observed many times. This rearrangement joins TRBV9 to TRBJ2-3, with 10 positions matching TRBD2. Germline CDR1 SGDLS, CDR2 YYNGEE. V gave up 0 bases and J gave up 0 bases; unmatched junction bases: 4. The CDR3 runs to 17 residues. The CDR3 nucleotides read TGTGCCAGCAGCGTAGCTAGCGGGGGCCTTAGCACAGATACGCAGTATTTT. This encodes CASSVASGGLSTDTQYF.

On this clonotype itself: The germline gene is not matched at one end of the junction; a read error may be the cause. This sequence joins TRBV27 and TRBJ2-2; TRBD2 matches at 14 bases. Germline CDR1 is MNHEY and CDR2 is SMNVEV (reference sequence). This CDR3 contains 18 residues. CDR3 amino acids: CTSSFRTGLAGGTGELFF. In DNA, the CDR3 is TGCACCAGCAGTTTTCGCACCGGACTAGCGGGGGGCACCGGGGAGCTGTTTTTT.

This clonotype is classed as medium-sized. The chain recombines TRBV9 with TRBJ2-3; 16 nucleotides match TRBD2. Trimming took 0 bases from V and 4 from J; bases not matched to a gene: 8. CDR1 and CDR2 from the germline V gene are SGDLS and YYNGEE. The CDR3 runs 19 residues. This chain's CDR3 is CASSVGQGTSGGASDTQYF. CDR3 in DNA: TGTGCCAGCAGCGTAGGCCAGGGGACTAGCGGGGGGGCCTCAGATACGCAGTATTTT.

This chain links TRBV9 with TRBJ1-2; maybe TRBD1 (6 bases). The CDR3 consists of 15 residues. Deletions cut 3 bases from V and 1 base from J, with 13 bases between. Germline-derived CDR1 and CDR2 are SGDLS and YYNGEE. Written as DNA, the CDR3 is TGTGCCAGCAGCGGTAGCGGGGGCTATAACTATGGCTACACCTTC. It translates to CASSGSGGYNYGYTF.

This clonotype occurred many times. The V and J genes are TRBV9 and TRBJ2-7; D may be TRBD2 (5 bases). V was pared by 1 base and J by 2 bases, with 10 bases between. The CDR3 length is 14 residues. CDR1 and CDR2 (germline): SGDLS, YYNGEE. This chain's CDR3 is CASSVWETAYEQYF. CDR3 nucleotide sequence: TGTGCCAGCAGCGTATGGGAGACCGCCTACGAGCAGTACTTC.

This clonotype was observed many times. The chain is built from TRBV9 and TRBJ2-7, with D maybe TRBD2 (6 bases). Trimming shortened V by 2 bases and J by 4 bases, and 16 bases separated the two germline ends. This CDR3 is 15 amino acids long. In germline, CDR1 is SGDLS, CDR2 YYNGEE. The CDR3 region is CASSVAAGRIYEQYF. As DNA, the CDR3 is TGTGCCAGCAGCGTCGCGGCGGGGAGGATATACGAGCAGTACTTC.

This clonotype has at least ten counts. V usage is TRBV9 and J usage is TRBJ2-1, with a weak D call TRBD2 (5 bases). This CDR3 has 15 residues. Trimming removed 3 bases from V and 4 bases from J, with 14 bases in between. Germline V lookup: CDR1 SGDLS, CDR2 YYNGEE. CDR3 loop: CASSAEGPLYNEQFF. The CDR3 DNA follows: TGTGCCAGCAGCGCCGAGGGCCCGCTTTACAATGAGCAGTTCTTC.

There are many counts of this clonotype. The rearrangement links TRBV9 to TRBJ2-5; possibly TRBD2 for D (7 bases). Germline V gene sequence: CDR1 SGDLS, CDR2 YYNGEE. V lost 0 bases and J 5 bases, leaving 11 bases between the germline ends. This CDR3 spans 14 amino acids. The CDR3 DNA reads TGTGCCAGCAGCGTAGAGAGGGGGGGGGAGACCCAGTACTTC. It codes for CASSVERGGETQYF.

This clonotype was counted many times. The V call is TRBV9, the J call TRBJ2-2; unclear D gene. Deletions cut 2 bases from V and 3 bases from J, with 2 bases between. Looked up from germline, CDR1 is SGDLS and CDR2 is YYNGEE. The CDR3 is 12 amino acids. The CDR3 sequence: CASSVDTGELFF. The CDR3 DNA sequence: TGTGCCAGCAGCGTCGACACCGGGGAGCTGTTTTTT. Combining the CDR3 with reference TRBV9 and TRBJ2-2 gives the whole variable domain DSGVTQTPKHLITATGQRVTLRCSPRSGDLSVYWYQQSLDQGLQFLIQYYNGEERAKGNILERFSAQQFPDLHSELNLSSLELGDSALYFCASSVDTGELFFGEGSRLTVL.

This clonotype appeared many times. The J gene is TRBJ1-2, the V gene TRBV9; TRBD1 might be the D (6 bases). Trimming removed 1 base at V and 2 bases at J, with 6 bases between. The CDR3 is 13 amino acids. Germline V CDR1 and CDR2: SGDLS, YYNGEE. The chain's CDR3 is CASSVRGNYGYTF. Written as DNA, the CDR3 is TGTGCCAGCAGCGTAAGGGGGAACTATGGCTACACCTTC.

This clonotype is labeled as medium-sized. The chain joins TRBV9 to TRBJ2-1; D is unclear. V was cut by 2 bases and J by 3 bases, with 6 bases left in between. The CDR3 totals 13 residues. CDR1 and CDR2 (germline): SGDLS, YYNGEE. The CDR3 DNA reads TGTGCCAGCAGCGTTGGGTTCTACAATGAGCAGTTCTTC. This gives the protein CASSVGFYNEQFF.

This clonotype was seen many times. The CDR3 DNA sequence: TGTGCCAGCAGCGTAGGGGGCCTCGGAGAGACCCAGTACTTC. Translating it yields CASSVGGLGETQYF. V is TRBV9 and J is TRBJ2-5, with TRBD1 as a possible D gene (5 bases). V shed 0 bases and J shed 4 bases, with 10 bases lying between them. The CDR3 covers 14 residues. From germline, CDR1 is SGDLS and CDR2 YYNGEE.

This clonotype was observed many times. The V gene is TRBV9, the J gene TRBJ1-2; D is perhaps TRBD1 (6 bases). CDR3 length: 12 residues. From germline, CDR1 is SGDLS and CDR2 YYNGEE. The ends were cut back, 6 bases at V and 3 bases at J, with 9 bases in the middle. Here the CDR3 reads CASTTGHYGYTF. CDR3 coding DNA: TGTGCCAGCACAACAGGGCACTATGGCTACACCTTC.

In its sample, this clonotype is medium-sized. The chain links TRBV9 to TRBJ1-1; D might be TRBD1 (5 bases). The CDR3 contains 16 residues. V was shortened by 0 bases and J by 1 base, with 13 bases between the two germline ends. Germline CDR1 is SGDLS and CDR2 is YYNGEE. The CDR3 DNA sequence: TGTGCCAGCAGCGTAGTCCGGGGCATCCAGAACACTGAAGCTTTCTTT. Protein: CASSVVRGIQNTEAFF. The complete variable domain, with remaining parts taken from reference TRBV9 and TRBJ1-1, reads DSGVTQTPKHLITATGQRVTLRCSPRSGDLSVYWYQQSLDQGLQFLIQYYNGEERAKGNILERFSAQQFPDLHSELNLSSLELGDSALYFCASSVVRGIQNTEAFFGQGTRLTVV.

In its sample, this clonotype was seen many times. The chain couples TRBV9 to TRBJ2-7; 7 nucleotides match TRBD1. Germline V CDR1 and CDR2: SGDLS, YYNGEE. The CDR3 extends over 15 amino acids. Trimming cost V 0 bases and J 2 bases; bases outside gene matches: 5. The CDR3 region has the DNA TGTGCCAGCAGCGTAGGACAGGGTGGAACCTACGAGCAGTACTTC. This codes for CASSVGQGGTYEQYF.

Many counts were recorded for this clonotype. The rearrangement links TRBV9 to TRBJ1-1; unclear D gene. The V gene lost 0 bases and the J gene lost 0 bases, with 9 bases spanning the gap. CDR3 size: 15 residues. Looked up from germline, CDR1 is SGDLS and CDR2 is YYNGEE. The CDR3 reads CASSVVGIMNTEAFF. CDR3 DNA: TGTGCCAGCAGCGTAGTAGGAATCATGAACACTGAAGCTTTCTTT.